Included here is one T cell receptor (beta chain) sequence, with context. Trimming shortened V by 10 bases and J by 9 bases, and 16 bases separated the two germline ends. CDR3 size: 12 residues. CDR1 and CDR2 (germline): MNHGY, SAAAGT. The data stem from a study of tumor-infiltrating lymphocytes in oesophageal squamous cell carcinoma. TCRdb ran MiXCR on the PCR reads and lists one entry per CDR3 protein. The sample carries about 18,000 distinct CDR3 sequences, 35% to 45% recorded once. This clonotype originated in a female donor with esophageal squamous cell carcinoma. This chain connects TRBV6-8 to TRBJ2-1, with TRBD2 as a possible D gene (7 bases). What was sequenced was normal esophageal tissue next to the tumor. CDR3 residues: CATRRGGGEQFF. CDR3 sequence (DNA): TGTGCCACCAGGAGGGGAGGGGGTGAGCAGTTCTTC.